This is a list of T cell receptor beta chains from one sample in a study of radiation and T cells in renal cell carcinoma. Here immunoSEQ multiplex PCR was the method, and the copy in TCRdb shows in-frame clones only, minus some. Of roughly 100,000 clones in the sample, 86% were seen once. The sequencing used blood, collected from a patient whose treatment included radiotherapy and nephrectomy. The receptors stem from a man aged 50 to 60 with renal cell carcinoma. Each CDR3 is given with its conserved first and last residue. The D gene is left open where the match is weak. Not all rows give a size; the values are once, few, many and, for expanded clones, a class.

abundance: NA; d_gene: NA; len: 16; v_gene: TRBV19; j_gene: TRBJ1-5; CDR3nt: TGTGCCAGTAGTATCCGGACCGGGGGTGGGGGTCAGCCCCAGCATTTT; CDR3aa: CASSIRTGGGGQPQHF
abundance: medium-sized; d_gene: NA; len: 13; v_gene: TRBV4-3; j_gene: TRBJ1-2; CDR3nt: TGCGCCAGCAGCCTTAATAGTGGAGATGGCTACACCTTC; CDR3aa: CASSLNSGDGYTF
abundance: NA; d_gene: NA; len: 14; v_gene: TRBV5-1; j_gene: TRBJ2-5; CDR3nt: TGCGCCAGCAGTCTAACGGCCCCCCGGGAGACCCAGTACTTC; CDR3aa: CASSLTAPRETQYF
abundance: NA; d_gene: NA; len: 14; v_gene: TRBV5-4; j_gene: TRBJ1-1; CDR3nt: TGTGCCAGCAGCTCTGAGGTGGCGAACACTGAAGCTTTCTTT; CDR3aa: CASSSEVANTEAFF
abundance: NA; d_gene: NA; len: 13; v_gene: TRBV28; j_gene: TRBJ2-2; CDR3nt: TGTGCCGCCGAAGGTGAGAACACCGGGGAGCTGTTTTTT; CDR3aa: CAAEGENTGELFF
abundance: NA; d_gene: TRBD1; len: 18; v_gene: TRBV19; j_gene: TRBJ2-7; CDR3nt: TGTGCCAGTAGTAGCTTTTACGTTGAACAGGGGGCCTCCTACGAGCAGTACTTC; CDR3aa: CASSSFYVEQGASYEQYF
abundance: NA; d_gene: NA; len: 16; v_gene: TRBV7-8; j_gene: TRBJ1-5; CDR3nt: TGTGCCAGCAGCGCCAGGGGTGGGAGAAGCAATCAGCCCCAGCATTTT; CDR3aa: CASSARGGRSNQPQHF
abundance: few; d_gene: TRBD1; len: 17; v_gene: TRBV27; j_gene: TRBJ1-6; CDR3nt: TGTGCCAGCAGTCATAACAGGGACAGCTCCTATAATTCACCCCTCCACTTT; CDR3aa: CASSHNRDSSYNSPLHF
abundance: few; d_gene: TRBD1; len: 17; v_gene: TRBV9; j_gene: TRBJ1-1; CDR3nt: TGTGCCAGCAGTGCACGATCAGGAGACAGGGGAATCACTGAAGCTTTCTTT; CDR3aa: CASSARSGDRGITEAFF
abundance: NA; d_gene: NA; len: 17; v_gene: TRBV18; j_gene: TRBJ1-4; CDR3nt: TGTGCCAGCTCACTCCGGGACCAACCATCGGCTAATGAAAAACTGTTTTTT; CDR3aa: CASSLRDQPSANEKLFF
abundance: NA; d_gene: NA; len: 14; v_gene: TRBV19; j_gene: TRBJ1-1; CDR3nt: TGTGCCAGTAGTATAGTCAGAGGGAGCACTGAAGCTTTCTTT; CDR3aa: CASSIVRGSTEAFF
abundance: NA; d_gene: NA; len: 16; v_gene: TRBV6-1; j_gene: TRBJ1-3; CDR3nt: TGTGCCAGCAGTGAATATCGAAGCCGCTCTGGAAACACCATATATTTT; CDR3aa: CASSEYRSRSGNTIYF
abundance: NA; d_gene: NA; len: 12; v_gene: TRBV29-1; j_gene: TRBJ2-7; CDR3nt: TGCAGCGTTGATTCCGGTATCGACGAGCAGTACTTC; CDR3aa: CSVDSGIDEQYF
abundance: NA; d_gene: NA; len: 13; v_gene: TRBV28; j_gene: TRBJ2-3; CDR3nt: TGTGCCAGCAGTTTACCCTTAGACCTCCGCAGGTATTTT; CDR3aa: CASSLPLDLRRYF
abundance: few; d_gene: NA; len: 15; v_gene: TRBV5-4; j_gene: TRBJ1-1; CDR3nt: TGTGCCAGCAGCTTGGGTGGCGAGGCGAGGACTGAAGCTTTCTTT; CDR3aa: CASSLGGEARTEAFF
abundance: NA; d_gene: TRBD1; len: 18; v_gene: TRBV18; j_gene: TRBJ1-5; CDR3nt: TGTGCCAGCTCACCATCTGAGGCCGGGACAGGGTATTTGCAGCCCCAGCATTTT; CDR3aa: CASSPSEAGTGYLQPQHF
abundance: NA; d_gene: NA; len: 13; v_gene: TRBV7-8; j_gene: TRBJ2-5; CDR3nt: TGTGCCAGCAGCTTAGGATGGGAAGAGACCCAGTACTTC; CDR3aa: CASSLGWEETQYF
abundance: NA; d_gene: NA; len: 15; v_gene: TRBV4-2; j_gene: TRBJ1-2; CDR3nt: TGTGCCAGCAGCCAAGAGGGCAGGACTAACTATGGCTACACCTTC; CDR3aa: CASSQEGRTNYGYTF
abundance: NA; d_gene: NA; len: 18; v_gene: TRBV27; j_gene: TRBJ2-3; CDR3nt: TGTGCCAGCAGCAGCGCCGAAAAGTTGGAGTTAGCGGCTGGCACGCAGTATTTT; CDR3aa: CASSSAEKLELAAGTQYF
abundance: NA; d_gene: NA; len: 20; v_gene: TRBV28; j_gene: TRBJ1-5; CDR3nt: TGTGCCAGCAGTTTTAGGGGCAGCCTAAGCAATCGAATGGTCAATCAGCCCCAGCATTTT; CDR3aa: CASSFRGSLSNRMVNQPQHF
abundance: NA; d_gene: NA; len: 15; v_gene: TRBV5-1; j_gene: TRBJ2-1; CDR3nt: TGCGCCAGCAGCTCGGGGGGCGGCAGGGTTAATGAGCAGTTCTTC; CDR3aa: CASSSGGGRVNEQFF
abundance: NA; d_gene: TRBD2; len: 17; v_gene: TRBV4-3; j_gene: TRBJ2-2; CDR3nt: TGCGCCAGCAGCCAAGATTTGGCCGGGGGGTACACCGGGGAGCTGTTTTTT; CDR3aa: CASSQDLAGGYTGELFF
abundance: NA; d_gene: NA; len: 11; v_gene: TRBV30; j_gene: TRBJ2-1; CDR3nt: TGTGCCTGGAGGGTGTCGAGCAGGCAGTTCTTC; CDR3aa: CAWRVSSRQFF
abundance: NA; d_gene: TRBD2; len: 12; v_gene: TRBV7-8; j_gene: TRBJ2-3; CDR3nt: TGTGCCAGCAGCTTAGGGCTAGCGGGGGGGGATTTT; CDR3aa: CASSLGLAGGDF
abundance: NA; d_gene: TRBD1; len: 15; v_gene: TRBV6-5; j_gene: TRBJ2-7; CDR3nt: TGTGCCAGCAGTTACCGGACAGGGAACTCCTACGAGCAGTACTTC; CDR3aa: CASSYRTGNSYEQYF
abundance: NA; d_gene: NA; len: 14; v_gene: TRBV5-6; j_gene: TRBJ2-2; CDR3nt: TGTGCCAGCAGCTTGGAACCGCTTGGCGGGGAGCTGTTTTTT; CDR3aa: CASSLEPLGGELFF
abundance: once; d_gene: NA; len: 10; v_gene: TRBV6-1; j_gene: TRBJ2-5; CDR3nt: TGTGCCAGCGGGTGGGAGACCCAGTACTTC; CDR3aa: CASGWETQYF
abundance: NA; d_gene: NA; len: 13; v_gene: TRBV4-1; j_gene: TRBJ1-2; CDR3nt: TGCGCCAGCAGCCAAGCCTTTAACTATGGCTACACCTTC; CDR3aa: CASSQAFNYGYTF
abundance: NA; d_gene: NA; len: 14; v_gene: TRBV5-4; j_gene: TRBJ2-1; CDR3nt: TGTGCCAGCAGCTTAACCGGGGGCGGCAATGAGCAGTTCTTC; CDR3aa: CASSLTGGGNEQFF
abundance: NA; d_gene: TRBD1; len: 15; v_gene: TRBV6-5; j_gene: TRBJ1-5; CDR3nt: TGTGCCAGCGCTAGAGGGACAGGGCGACTGGGGCCCCAGCATTTT; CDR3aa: CASARGTGRLGPQHF
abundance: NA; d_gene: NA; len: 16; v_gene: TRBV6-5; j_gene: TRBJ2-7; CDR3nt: TGTGCCAGCAGTTACGTGGCAGGGGCCTCCACCTACGAGCAGTACTTC; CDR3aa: CASSYVAGASTYEQYF
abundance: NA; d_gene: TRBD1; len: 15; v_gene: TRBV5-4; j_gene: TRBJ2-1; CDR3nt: TGTGCCAGCAGCGTGGGACAGGGAGAATACAATGAGCAGTTCTTC; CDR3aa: CASSVGQGEYNEQFF
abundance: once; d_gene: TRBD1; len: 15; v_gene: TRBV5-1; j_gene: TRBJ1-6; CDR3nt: TGCGCCAGCAGCTTGAGACAGGGGCTTAATTCACCCCTCCACTTT; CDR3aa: CASSLRQGLNSPLHF
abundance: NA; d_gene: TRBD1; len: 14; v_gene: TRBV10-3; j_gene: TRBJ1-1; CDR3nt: TGTGCCATCAGTGACTGGGACAGGAACACTGAAGCTTTCTTT; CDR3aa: CAISDWDRNTEAFF
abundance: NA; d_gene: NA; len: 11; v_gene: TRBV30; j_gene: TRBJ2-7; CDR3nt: TGTGCCTGGAGCCTATCCTACGAGCAGTACTTC; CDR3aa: CAWSLSYEQYF
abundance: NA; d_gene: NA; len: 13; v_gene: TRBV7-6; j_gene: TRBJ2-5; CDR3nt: TGTGCCAGCAGCTTAGTGTATCAAGAGACCCAGTACTTC; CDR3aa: CASSLVYQETQYF
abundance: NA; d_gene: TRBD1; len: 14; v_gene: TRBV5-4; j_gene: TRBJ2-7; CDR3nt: TGTGCCAGCAGCTTGGGACAGGGGTACTACGAGCAGTACTTC; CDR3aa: CASSLGQGYYEQYF
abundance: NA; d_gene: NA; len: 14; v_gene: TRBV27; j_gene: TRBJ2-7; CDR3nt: TGTGCCAGCAGTTCCCTGACCGAGGGCTACGAGCAGTACTTC; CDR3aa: CASSSLTEGYEQYF
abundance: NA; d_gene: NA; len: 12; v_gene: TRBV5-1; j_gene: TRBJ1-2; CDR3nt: TGCGCCAGCAGTTTTCAGGGGCGCGGCTACACCTTC; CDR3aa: CASSFQGRGYTF
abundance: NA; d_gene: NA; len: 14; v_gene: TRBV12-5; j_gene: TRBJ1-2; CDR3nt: TGTGCTAGTGGTTTAGGGCGCGGAGACTATGGCTACACCTTC; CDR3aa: CASGLGRGDYGYTF
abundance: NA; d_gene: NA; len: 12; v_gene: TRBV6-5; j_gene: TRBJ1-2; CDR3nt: TGTGCCAGCAGCTTGGAGGGTTATGGCTACACCTTC; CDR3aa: CASSLEGYGYTF
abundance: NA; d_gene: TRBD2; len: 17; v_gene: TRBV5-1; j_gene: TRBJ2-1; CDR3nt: TGCGCCAGCAGCTTGCAACCAGGGACTAGCGGGAGTTATGAGCAGTTCTTC; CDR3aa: CASSLQPGTSGSYEQFF
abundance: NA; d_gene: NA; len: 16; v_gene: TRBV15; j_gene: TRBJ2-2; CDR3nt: TGTGCCACCAGCAGAGATAAGCCGGATCCTACCGGGGAGCTGTTTTTT; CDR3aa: CATSRDKPDPTGELFF
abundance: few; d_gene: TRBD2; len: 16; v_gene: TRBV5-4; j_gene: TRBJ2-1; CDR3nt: TGTGCCAGCAGCTTGACAAGCGGGGGGCCTTACAATGAGCAGTTCTTC; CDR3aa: CASSLTSGGPYNEQFF
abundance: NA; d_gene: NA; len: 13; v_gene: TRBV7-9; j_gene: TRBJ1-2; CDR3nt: TGTGCCAGCAGCTTCGACAGACATGATGGCTACACCTTC; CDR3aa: CASSFDRHDGYTF
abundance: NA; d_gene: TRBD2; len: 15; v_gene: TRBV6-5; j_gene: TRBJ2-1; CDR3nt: TGTGCCAGCAGCCTTGCTAGCGGGAGTTTAGATGAGCAGTTCTTC; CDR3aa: CASSLASGSLDEQFF
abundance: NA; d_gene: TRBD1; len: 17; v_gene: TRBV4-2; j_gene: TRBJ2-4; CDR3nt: TGTGCCAGCAGCCAAGAGGGGACAGGAGAAGCCAAAAACATTCAGTACTTC; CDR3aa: CASSQEGTGEAKNIQYF
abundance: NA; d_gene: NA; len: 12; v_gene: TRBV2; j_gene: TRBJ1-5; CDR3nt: TGTGCCAGCAGTGAAGGTCTGCAGCCCCAGCATTTT; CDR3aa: CASSEGLQPQHF
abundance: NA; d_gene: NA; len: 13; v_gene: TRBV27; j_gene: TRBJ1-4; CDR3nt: TGTGCCAGCAGTTTTATCTCTGGTGAAAAACTGTTTTTT; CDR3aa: CASSFISGEKLFF
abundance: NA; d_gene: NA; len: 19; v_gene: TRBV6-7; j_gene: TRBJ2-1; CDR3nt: TGTGCCAGCGGAGGAAAAACCCCACTCAGTAATGGTCCGTACAATGAGCAGTTCTTC; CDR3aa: CASGGKTPLSNGPYNEQFF
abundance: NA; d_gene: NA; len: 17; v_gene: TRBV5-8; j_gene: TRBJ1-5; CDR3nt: TGTGCCAGCAGCCAACCGGGACAAAGTTACGCCAATCAGCCCCAGCATTTT; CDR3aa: CASSQPGQSYANQPQHF
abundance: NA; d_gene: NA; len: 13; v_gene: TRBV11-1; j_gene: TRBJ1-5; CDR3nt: TGTGCCAGCAGCTTCACGAGGGATCAGCCCCAGCATTTT; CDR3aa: CASSFTRDQPQHF
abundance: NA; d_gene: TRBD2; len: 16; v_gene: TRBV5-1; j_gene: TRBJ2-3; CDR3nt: TGCGCCAGCAGTCCGGGACTAGCGGCAAACACAGATACGCAGTATTTT; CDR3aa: CASSPGLAANTDTQYF